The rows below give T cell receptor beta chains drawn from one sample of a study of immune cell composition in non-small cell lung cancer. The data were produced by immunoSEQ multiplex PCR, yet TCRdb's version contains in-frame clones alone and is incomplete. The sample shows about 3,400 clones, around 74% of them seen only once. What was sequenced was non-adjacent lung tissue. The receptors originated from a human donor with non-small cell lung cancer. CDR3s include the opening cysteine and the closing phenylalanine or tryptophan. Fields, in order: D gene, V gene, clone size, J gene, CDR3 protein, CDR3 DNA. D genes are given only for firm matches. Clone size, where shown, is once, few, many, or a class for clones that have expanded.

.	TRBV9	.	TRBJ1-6	CASSVSPSNSPLHF	TGTGCCAGCAGCGTATCCCCCAGTAATTCACCCCTCCACTTT
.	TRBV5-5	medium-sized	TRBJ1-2	CASSPSLGGAIVGYTF	TGTGCCAGCAGCCCCTCGCTCGGGGGGGCGATTGTTGGCTACACCTTC
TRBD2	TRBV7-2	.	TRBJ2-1	CASSLITSGVYNEQFF	TGTGCCAGCAGTTTAATCACTAGCGGGGTATACAATGAGCAGTTCTTC
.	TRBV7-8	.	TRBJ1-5	CASSLVRGNQPQHF	TGTGCCAGCAGCTTAGTTAGAGGAAATCAGCCCCAGCATTTT
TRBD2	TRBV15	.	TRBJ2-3	CATSRSSVAGALTDTQYF	TGTGCCACCAGCAGATCGTCTGTAGCGGGGGCCCTCACAGATACGCAGTATTTT
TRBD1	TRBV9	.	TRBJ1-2	CASSVRGQGLQGYTF	TGTGCCAGCAGCGTCCGGGGACAGGGGTTACAAGGCTACACCTTC
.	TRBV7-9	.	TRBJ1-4	CASSLLDSTVDEKLFF	TGTGCCAGCAGCCTCCTAGACTCAACGGTGGATGAAAAACTGTTTTTT
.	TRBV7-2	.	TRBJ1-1	CASSLAGRGLDTEAFF	TGTGCCAGCAGCTTAGCGGGTCGGGGATTGGACACTGAAGCTTTCTTT
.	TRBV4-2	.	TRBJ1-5	CASRPGVGNQPQHF	TGTGCCAGCAGGCCAGGGGTAGGCAATCAGCCCCAGCATTTT
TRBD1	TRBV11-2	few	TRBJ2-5	CASSSPGGETQYF	TGTGCCAGCAGCTCTCCAGGGGGAGAGACCCAGTACTTC
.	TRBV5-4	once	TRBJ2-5	CASRPELGIGGRQETQYF	TGTGCCAGCCGTCCCGAGTTGGGGATCGGGGGTCGGCAAGAGACCCAGTACTTC
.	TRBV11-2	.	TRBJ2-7	CASSPQSEQYF	TGTGCCAGCAGCCCTCAGTCCGAGCAGTACTTC
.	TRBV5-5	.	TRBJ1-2	CASRLDWEPYGYTF	TGTGCCAGCAGGCTCGACTGGGAGCCGTATGGCTACACCTTC
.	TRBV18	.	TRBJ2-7	CASSPQIGESEQYF	TGTGCCAGCTCACCACAAATAGGGGAAAGCGAGCAGTACTTC
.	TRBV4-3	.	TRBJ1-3	CASSQVYGSSSGNTIYF	TGCGCCAGCAGCCAAGTTTATGGCTCTAGCTCTGGAAACACCATATATTTT
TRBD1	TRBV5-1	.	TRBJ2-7	CASSFRGGGEQYF	TGCGCCAGCAGCTTTAGAGGGGGCGGGGAGCAGTACTTC
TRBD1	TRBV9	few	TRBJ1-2	CASSGRGTGGPGNYGYTF	TGTGCCAGCAGTGGACGTGGGACAGGGGGCCCGGGGAACTATGGCTACACCTTC
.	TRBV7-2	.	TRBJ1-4	CASSLTGESEKLFF	TGTGCCAGCAGCTTAACGGGGGAGAGTGAAAAACTGTTTTTT
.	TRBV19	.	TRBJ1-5	CASIGDSKYSNQPQHF	TGTGCCAGTATCGGCGACAGTAAATATAGCAATCAGCCCCAGCATTTT
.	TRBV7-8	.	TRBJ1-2	CASSLGRRKFAYYGYTF	TGTGCCAGCAGCTTAGGTCGCAGGAAGTTTGCGTACTATGGCTACACCTTC
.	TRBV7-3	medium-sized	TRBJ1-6	CASSSQGRNSPLHF	TGTGCCAGCAGCTCACAGGGACGCAATTCACCCCTCCACTTT
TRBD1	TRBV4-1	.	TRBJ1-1	CASSQWDRDTEAFF	TGCGCCAGCAGCCAATGGGACAGGGACACTGAAGCTTTCTTT
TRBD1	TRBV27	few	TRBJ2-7	CASSFLGTGIHEQYF	TGTGCCAGCAGTTTCCTGGGGACAGGGATCCACGAGCAGTACTTC
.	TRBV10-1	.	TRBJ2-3	CASSGVSEGPDTQYF	TGCGCCAGCAGTGGTGTTAGCGAGGGCCCAGATACGCAGTATTTT
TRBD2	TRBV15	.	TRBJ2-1	CATSLAGYNEQFF	TGTGCCACCAGCCTAGCGGGGTATAATGAGCAGTTCTTC
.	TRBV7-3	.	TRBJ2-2	CASSLLGGATGELFF	TGTGCCAGCAGCTTATTAGGAGGGGCCACCGGGGAGCTGTTTTTT
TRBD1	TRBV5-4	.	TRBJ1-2	CASSATGGDYGYTF	TGTGCCAGCAGCGCGACAGGGGGCGACTATGGCTACACCTTC
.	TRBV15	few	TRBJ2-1	CATSRDMGQGYYNEQFF	TGTGCCACCAGCAGAGATATGGGGCAGGGTTATTACAATGAGCAGTTCTTC
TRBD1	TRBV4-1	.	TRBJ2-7	CASSQSWEQGVVQYF	TGCGCCAGCAGCCAGAGTTGGGAACAGGGGGTCGTGCAGTACTTC
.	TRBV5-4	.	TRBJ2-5	CASSLSTETQYF	TGTGCCAGCAGCTTAAGCACAGAGACCCAGTACTTC
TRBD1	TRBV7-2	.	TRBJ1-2	CASRDRVFWGYTF	TGTGCCAGCAGGGACAGGGTCTTTTGGGGCTACACCTTC
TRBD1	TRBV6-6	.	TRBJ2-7	CASKSTGGVYEQYF	TGTGCCAGCAAGTCGACAGGGGGGGTCTACGAGCAGTACTTC
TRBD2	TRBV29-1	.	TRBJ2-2	CSVEDPIAGANTGELFF	TGCAGCGTCGAGGACCCTATAGCGGGGGCGAACACCGGGGAGCTGTTTTTT
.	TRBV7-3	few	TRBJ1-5	CASSFSLYQPQHF	TGTGCCAGCAGCTTTAGCCTATATCAGCCCCAGCATTTT
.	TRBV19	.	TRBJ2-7	CASSIGTETYEQYF	TGTGCCAGTAGTATAGGGACAGAAACTTACGAGCAGTACTTC
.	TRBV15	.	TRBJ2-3	CATSKGVGDTDTQYF	TGTGCCACCAGCAAAGGGGTAGGGGACACAGATACGCAGTATTTT
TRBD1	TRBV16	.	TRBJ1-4	CASSAPGQDNEKLFF	TGTGCCAGCAGCGCGCCGGGACAGGATAATGAAAAACTGTTTTTT
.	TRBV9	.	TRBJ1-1	CASSVDTASEAFF	TGTGCCAGCAGCGTCGACACCGCGTCGGAAGCTTTCTTT
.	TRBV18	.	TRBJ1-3	CASSPLQVPGNTIYF	TGTGCCAGCTCACCACTACAGGTCCCTGGAAACACCATATATTTT
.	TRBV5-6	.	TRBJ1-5	CASSLAARVGQPQHF	TGTGCCAGCAGCTTGGCCGCCAGGGTGGGTCAGCCCCAGCATTTT
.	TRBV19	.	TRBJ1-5	CASSISATGLPQHF	TGTGCCAGTAGTATCTCAGCTACAGGTCTACCCCAGCATTTT
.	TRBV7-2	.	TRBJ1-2	CASSLGGRVNYGYTF	TGTGCCAGCAGCTTAGGTGGGAGGGTTAACTATGGCTACACCTTC
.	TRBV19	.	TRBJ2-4	CASSNGDIQYF	TGTGCCAGTAGTAATGGAGACATTCAGTACTTC
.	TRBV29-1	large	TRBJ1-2	CSATNQGYDYGYTF	TGCAGCGCTACGAATCAGGGGTACGACTATGGCTACACCTTC
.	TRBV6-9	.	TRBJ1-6	CASRNTGRNSPLHF	TGTGCCAGCAGGAATACAGGGCGAAATTCACCCCTCCACTTT
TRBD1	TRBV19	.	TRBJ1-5	CASSPLTGSGNQPQHF	TGTGCCAGTAGTCCCCTGACAGGGTCCGGCAATCAGCCCCAGCATTTT
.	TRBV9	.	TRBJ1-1	CASSDGTYTEAFF	TGTGCCAGCAGCGACGGGACTTACACTGAAGCTTTCTTT
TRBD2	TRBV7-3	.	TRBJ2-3	CASSSPGGETQYF	TGTGCCAGCAGCTCCCCGGGGGGGGAGACGCAGTATTTT
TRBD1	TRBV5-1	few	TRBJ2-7	CASSLVQGATEQYF	TGCGCCAGCAGCTTGGTCCAGGGGGCGACCGAGCAGTACTTC
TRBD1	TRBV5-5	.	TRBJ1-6	CASSSDRGNSPLHF	TGTGCCAGCAGCTCCGACAGGGGGAATTCACCCCTCCACTTT
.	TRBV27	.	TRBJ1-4	CASSYNRDTSNEKLFF	TGTGCCAGCAGTTACAACCGGGACACCTCTAATGAAAAACTGTTTTTT